This T cell receptor beta chain originates from a study of Graves' ophthalmopathy and Graves' hyperthyroidism. Other autoimmune diseases, uncontrolled infections, pregnancy or lactation excluded patients from enrollment. RNA transcripts were the template, and TCR beta CDR3 regions were amplified from them. A first-round RT-PCR used HTBI primers, followed by a second-round multiplex PCR. MiXCR was run by TCRdb on the multiplex PCR reads, yielding one entry per CDR3 protein. The data contain 300,000 to 350,000 distinct CDR3 sequences, 15% to 20% of them singletons. In this sample, this clonotype turned up many times. V lost 7 bases, J lost 0 bases, and 11 bases stayed unmatched. The CDR3 contains 16 residues. Germline assignment: CDR1 LNHDA and CDR2 SQIVND (reference sequence).

The TCR comes from an adult man with Graves' ophthalmopathy. The chain uses TRBV19 and TRBJ1-1; 7 positions agree with TRBD1. Sequencing was performed on peripheral blood. The CDR3 here is CASTRTGRDMNTEAFF. The CDR3 DNA reads as TGTGCCAGTACGCGGACAGGAAGGGACATGAACACTGAAGCTTTCTTT.